The subject of this entry is one T cell receptor beta chain. Its specificity is not known. The PCR made use of 60 Vbeta and 13 Jbeta primers. TCRdb's copy holds only in-frame clones and misses some; the assay was immunoSEQ multiplex PCR. The table lists some 110,000 clones, roughly four fifths of them singletons. This specimen comes from a study of cytomegalovirus exposure and HLA in healthy donors. General study points: Presence/absence analysis assumed near-uniform sequencing depth across donors.

The material sequenced was PBMCs. The sequence derives from a man aged 25-45 years in good health and CMV-seropositive.

For the CDR3, the DNA is TGTGCCAGCACACTGGCAGGGGACTACCCTAATCCGGATACGCAGTATTTT. This encodes CASTLAGDYPNPDTQYF. This chain links TRBV27 with TRBJ2-3; perhaps TRBD2 as D (7 bases). Trimming cost V 7 bases and J 6 bases, with 26 bases left between them. Germline CDR1 and CDR2: MNHEY and SMNVEV (reference sequence). This CDR3 region has 17 residues.